This entry features one T cell receptor beta chain sequence. This entry comes from a study of blood T cell repertoires in COVID-19. Study as a whole: Specimens from acute and convalescent COVID-19 originated in the United States, Italy and Spain. Sample material is recorded as cDNA or gDNA derived from T cells, B-cell-depleted T cells, or PBMCs.

Libraries were prepared by immunoSEQ multiplex PCR; TCRdb keeps only in-frame clonotypes and omits some of them. The sample includes fewer than 200,000 clones, 70% to 90% seen only once; the top ten take 0.95% to 1.5%. The sequence was obtained from a man aged 60-69 years who had recovered from COVID-19. The sample was peripheral blood.

DNA of the CDR3: TGTGCCAGCAGCTCAGGGGTATCAGATACGCAGTATTTT. Translated, it gives CASSSGVSDTQYF. The chain links TRBV7-3 to TRBJ2-3; tentative D call: TRBD1 (6 bases). The CDR3 sequence is 13 residues long. Germline assignment: CDR1 SGHTA and CDR2 FQGTGA. Trimming took 4 bases from V and 4 from J, leaving 9 bases between them.